Included here is one TCR beta chain sequence, with context. Its antigen remains unknown. Sequenced by immunoSEQ multiplex PCR; TCRdb stores in-frame clones only, minus some. The sample has approximately 89,000 clones; 88% are singletons. This sample is part of a study of OX40 agonist ivuxolimab in advanced cancers. Across the whole study: Treatment of patients was with ivuxolimab, an agonistic anti-OX40 (CD134) antibody. Ivuxolimab doses were 0.01, 0.1, 0.3, 1.5, 3 or 10 mg/kg every 2 weeks.

This CDR3 region has 17 residues. From germline, CDR1 is KGHSH and CDR2 LQKENI. The trim removed 1 base at V and 4 bases at J, leaving 9 bases unmatched. Study findings and constraints: At 0.1-3.0 mg/kg, partial responders had clonal expansion among the lowest observed. The study observed clonal expansion of CD4+ and CD8+ blood T cells by week 6 at 0.1 to 3.0 mg/kg.

The chain links TRBV18 to TRBJ2-5, with 10 bases identical to TRBD1. The sequence came from an adult with an advanced solid tumor such as melanoma, head and neck, liver or kidney cancer. Sequencing used CD4+ or CD8+ T cells sorted from blood, obtained in a trial of the OX40 agonist ivuxolimab. The CDR3 loop reads CASSPQLGDRGGETQYF. CDR3 DNA: TGTGCCAGCTCACCACAATTAGGGGACAGGGGAGGAGAGACCCAGTACTTC.